Listed below are T cell receptor beta chains from one sample, sequenced in a study of blood T cell repertoires in COVID-19. Sequencing was performed with immunoSEQ multiplex PCR; in TCRdb, only in-frame clones are kept and a portion is missing. The table lists 150,000 or so clones, approximately 81% of them singletons. Input material: peripheral blood. These receptors originate from a woman aged 45-65 years with COVID-19, enrolled during active disease. Each CDR3 is given without its conserved first and last residue.

TRBV23-1 | ASSQWGVNRSPPAQY
TRBV12-3/TRBV12-4 | ASSTQGARGQF
TRBV12-3/TRBV12-4 | ASSFQVREQY
TRBV18 | ASSPGTVEQY
TRBV21-1 | AGIGQREDRNQPQH
TRBV6-6 | ASSYIGQGNGEQY
TRBV19 | ASQGLAGYVYEQF
TRBV7-3 | ASSLKGDRGHGGYT
TRBV24-1 | ATSDSTKFNQPQH
TRBV2 | ASSAAGELF
TRBV2 | ASKAGEGSSPLH
TRBV5-1 | ASSLVGGSGTGELF
TRBV7-7 | ASSPGLHYEQY
TRBV28 | ASSSLAGGLYNEQF
TRBV2 | ASKAGQNTGELF
TRBV7-2 | ASSLAGSFTGELF
TRBV20-1 | SASYRDFDTQY